The 20 T cell receptor beta chains below come from one sample, sequenced in a study of immune cell composition in non-small cell lung cancer (dated by TCRdb to about 2017). Library preparation was by the immunoSEQ multiplex PCR assay. TCRdb provides this immuneACCESS table in a form limited to in-frame rearrangements. Some clones are lacking; in checked studies, under half of them reflect an unresolved V gene, and why the rest are absent is not known. Across this sample there are over 5,500 clones, with 60% to 75% seen only once. The top ten clonotypes cover about 4.2% of the sample. Sequencing was carried out using lung tumor tissue. These receptors all come from a human donor with non-small cell lung cancer.

CDR3 residues: CASSLQQANTDTQYF. As DNA, the CDR3 is TGCGCCAGCAGCTTACAACAGGCTAACACAGATACGCAGTATTTT. This chain links TRBV5-1 with TRBJ2-3, with D perhaps TRBD1 (5 bases). The V gene's germline CDR1 is SGHRS and CDR2 YFSETQ. This CDR3 has 15 amino acids. V was shortened by 2 bases and J by 2 bases, with 12 bases between the two germline ends.

This clone was counted a few times. The chain joins TRBV7-2 to TRBJ2-4; D is possibly TRBD2 (6 bases). Per the germline V gene, CDR1 is SGHTA and CDR2 is FQGNSA. Trimming stripped 5 bases from V and 0 bases from J, with 8 bases between. This CDR3 region has 14 residues. DNA of the CDR3: TGTGCCAGCAGCCCGGGACTAGCCAAAAACATTCAGTACTTC. Amino acid sequence: CASSPGLAKNIQYF.

The chain combines TRBV19 with TRBJ2-7, with 9 nucleotides matching TRBD1. Germline V gives CDR1 LNHDA, CDR2 SQIVND (reference sequence). V lost 3 bases and J lost 1; bases outside the gene matches: 7. The CDR3 extends over 16 amino acids. The CDR3 sequence is CASSMGGQGKSYEQYF. The CDR3 region has the DNA TGTGCCAGTAGTATGGGGGGACAGGGTAAGTCCTACGAGCAGTACTTC.

This clone was counted between two and nine times. The chain recombines TRBV15 with TRBJ2-7; 9 bases agree with TRBD1. Trimming cost V 0 bases and J 1 base; bases outside gene matches: 1. CDR3 length: 15 amino acids. CDR1 LNHNV and CDR2 YYDKDF come from the germline V gene (reference sequence). The CDR3 coding sequence is TGTGCCACCAGCAGAGAAGGGACAGGGTCCTACGAGCAGTACTTC. This encodes CATSREGTGSYEQYF.

This sequence joins TRBV2 and TRBJ2-1, with D perhaps TRBD1 (5 bases). The CDR3 is 15 residues long. Trimming took off 6 bases at V and 3 bases at J, with 15 bases between the two ends. Germline V lookup: CDR1 SNHLY, CDR2 FYNNEI. CDR3 nucleotide sequence: TGTGCCAGCAGCAAGAGATCAGGGTTCTACAATGAGCAGTTCTTC. Its translation is CASSKRSGFYNEQFF.

This chain joins TRBV5-1 and TRBJ2-1; the D gene is possibly TRBD1 (5 bases). The CDR3 consists of 15 residues. V was trimmed by 4 bases and J by 7 bases, leaving 18 bases between them. CDR1 and CDR2 from the germline V gene are SGHRS and YFSETQ. This CDR3 is CASSEQVFKGNEQFF. As DNA, the CDR3 is TGCGCCAGCAGCGAACAGGTTTTTAAGGGGAATGAGCAGTTCTTC.

V gene TRBV2 combines with J gene TRBJ1-5, with 7 bases lining up with TRBD1. The CDR3 covers 14 residues. Germline trimming cut 2 bases from V and 5 bases from J; bases unmatched to any gene: 3. The germline V gene encodes CDR1 SNHLY and CDR2 FYNNEI. The CDR3 DNA is TGTGCCAGCAGTGAACAGGGGGAGGATCAGCCCCAGCATTTT. This sequence encodes CASSEQGEDQPQHF.

The table lists this clone with a count of one. The chain couples TRBV5-1 to TRBJ1-2; D is possibly TRBD1 (5 bases). Germline V lookup: CDR1 SGHRS, CDR2 YFSETQ. The length of the CDR3 is 15 residues. V gave up 0 bases and J gave up 6 bases, with 15 bases separating them. The CDR3 nucleotides are TGCGCCAGCAGCTTGGCCGACCCGGGGGTCGATGGCTACACCTTC. It specifies CASSLADPGVDGYTF. The variable domain in full, completed from reference TRBV5-1 and TRBJ1-2, reads KAGVTQTPRYLIKTRGQQVTLSCSPISGHRSVSWYQQTPGQGLQFLFEYFSETQRNKGNFPGRFSGRQFSNSRSEMNVSTLELGDSALYLCASSLADPGVDGYTFGSGTRLTVV.

In its sample, this clone was seen once. The chain uses TRBV5-1 and TRBJ2-7; D might be TRBD2 (7 bases). The CDR3 has 14 amino acids. V lost 0 bases and J lost 2, with 9 bases in between. CDR1 and CDR2 from the germline V gene are SGHRS and YFSETQ. CDR3 bases: TGCGCCAGCAGCTTGGACGGGGGGCCCTACGAGCAGTACTTC. Its translation is CASSLDGGPYEQYF.

The V and J genes are TRBV28 and TRBJ2-5; D is ambiguous. Germline V gene sequence: CDR1 MDHEN, CDR2 SYDVKM. The ends were cut back, 5 bases at V and 1 base at J, with 17 bases in the middle. CDR3 length: 16 residues. CDR3 coding DNA: TGTGCCAGCAGTCCCCCGACATCAACAATCCAAGAGACCCAGTACTTC. Amino acid sequence: CASSPPTSTIQETQYF.

The V call is TRBV27, the J call TRBJ1-4, with 9 bases fitting TRBD1. The germline CDR1 and CDR2 sequences are MNHEY and SMNVEV (reference sequence). CDR3 size: 15 residues. V trimming: 4 bases; J trimming: 8 bases; junction bases outside the gene matches: 8. For the CDR3, the DNA is TGTGCCAGCAGTTACACGACAGGGGGTGAAGAAAAACTGTTTTTT. Translated: CASSYTTGGEEKLFF.

The count of this clone is one. V gene TRBV15 combines with J gene TRBJ1-5; possible D gene TRBD1, 5 bases. Trimming stripped 4 bases from V and 0 bases from J, with 19 bases between. The CDR3 contains 18 residues. The germline V gene has CDR1 LNHNV and CDR2 YYDKDF (reference sequence). The CDR3 sequence: CATSTPGGGLLSNQPQHF. DNA of the CDR3: TGTGCCACCAGCACCCCGGGGGGTGGATTACTTAGCAATCAGCCCCAGCATTTT.

This chain joins TRBV5-1 and TRBJ2-7; 7 bases line up with TRBD2. V lost 1 base, J lost 3 bases, and 1 base stayed unmatched. The CDR3 loop spans 13 amino acids. The germline CDR1 and CDR2 sequences are SGHRS and YFSETQ. CDR3: CASSLWGGYEQYF. The CDR3 DNA sequence: TGCGCCAGCAGCTTGTGGGGGGGCTACGAGCAGTACTTC.

The chain carries TRBV9 and TRBJ1-3; 9 bases fit TRBD1. The CDR3 runs 16 residues. The germline gives CDR1 SGDLS, CDR2 YYNGEE. The trim removed 4 bases at V and 1 base at J, leaving 6 bases unmatched. CDR3 sequence reads: CASSFAGTGSGNTIYF. The CDR3 region has the DNA TGTGCCAGCAGCTTCGCCGGGACAGGGTCTGGAAACACCATATATTTT.

The chain uses TRBV15 and TRBJ2-2, with a weak D call TRBD1 (5 bases). This CDR3 is built from 17 residues. Looked up from germline, CDR1 is LNHNV and CDR2 is YYDKDF (reference sequence). With 5 bases removed from V and 4 bases from J, the gap between germline ends came to 20 bases. CDR3 region: CATSGAKGAGRTGELFF. The CDR3 DNA reads TGTGCCACCAGCGGGGCAAAAGGGGCAGGGCGCACCGGGGAGCTGTTTTTT.

The rearrangement uses TRBV5-1 and TRBJ1-2; TRBD1 matches 9 bases. Germline V gives CDR1 SGHRS, CDR2 YFSETQ. This CDR3 region has 15 residues. Trimming at V came to 3 bases and at J to 6 bases, leaving 9 bases not matched to a gene. This CDR3 reads CASSSGTGLSDGYTF. DNA for the CDR3: TGCGCCAGCAGCTCCGGGACAGGGCTTTCGGATGGCTACACCTTC.

This CDR3 reads CATSRASSTDTQYF. DNA of the CDR3: TGTGCCACCAGCCGGGCTAGCTCGACAGATACGCAGTATTTT. This rearrangement joins TRBV15 to TRBJ2-3; D may be TRBD2 (5 bases). V lost 5 bases to trimming and J lost 3 bases, with 12 bases between them. CDR3 size: 14 residues. CDR1 and CDR2 (germline): LNHNV, YYDKDF (reference sequence).

The rearrangement links TRBV28 to TRBJ1-1; a weak D match, TRBD1 (5 bases). Trimming removed 3 bases at V and 9 bases at J, with 11 bases between. The CDR3 contains 12 residues. Germline V gene lookup returns CDR1 MDHEN and CDR2 SYDVKM. The CDR3 loop reads CASSLGRNQAFF. CDR3 DNA: TGTGCCAGCAGTTTGGGGCGGAACCAAGCTTTCTTT.

The rearrangement joins TRBV19 to TRBJ2-5; D is undetermined. CDR3 length equals 12 residues. Germline loops: CDR1 LNHDA, CDR2 SQIVND (reference sequence). V was pared by 3 bases and J by 4 bases, with 6 bases between. The CDR3, as DNA: TGTGCCAGTAGTATTTTCGGAGAGACCCAGTACTTC. Amino acid sequence: CASSIFGETQYF.

This clone was detected only a few times. The chain employs TRBV5-1 and TRBJ2-7, with TRBD1 matching over 9 bases. V trimming: 4 bases; J trimming: 2 bases; junction bases outside the gene matches: 1. The CDR3 is 13 residues long. The germline V gene has CDR1 SGHRS and CDR2 YFSETQ. Here the CDR3 reads CASSRTGAYEQYF. As DNA, the CDR3 is TGCGCCAGCAGCAGGACAGGGGCCTACGAGCAGTACTTC.